This T cell receptor (beta chain) was sequenced for a study of shared T cell receptors in the human thymus. Profiled with immunoSEQ multiplex PCR; TCRdb holds only in-frame clones, not every one. The data contain 650,000 to 950,000 clones, approximately 85% of them seen just once; the ten biggest clones take up around 0.01%. V lost 2 bases and J 5 bases, leaving 10 bases between the germline ends. Germline V gene sequence: CDR1 SNHLY, CDR2 FYNNEI. The CDR3 extends over 14 amino acids. This clone was counted only a few times. These same records also appear under a second study, on human thymus T cells. Per that paper: Serving as donors were healthy Finnish infants, each of whom was having open corrective surgery for congenital heart defects. Resections were taken during corrective heart surgery, and the thymus tissue came from these. Thymic and blood repertoires appeared to show biased V and J gene usage.

The TCR originated in a girl in the first two years of life with a congenital heart defect. The chain links TRBV2 to TRBJ1-5, with a weak D call TRBD1 (5 bases). The sample comprised thymocytes. CDR3 loop: CASSESGPYQPQHF. CDR3 in DNA: TGTGCCAGCAGTGAATCAGGGCCCTATCAGCCCCAGCATTTT.